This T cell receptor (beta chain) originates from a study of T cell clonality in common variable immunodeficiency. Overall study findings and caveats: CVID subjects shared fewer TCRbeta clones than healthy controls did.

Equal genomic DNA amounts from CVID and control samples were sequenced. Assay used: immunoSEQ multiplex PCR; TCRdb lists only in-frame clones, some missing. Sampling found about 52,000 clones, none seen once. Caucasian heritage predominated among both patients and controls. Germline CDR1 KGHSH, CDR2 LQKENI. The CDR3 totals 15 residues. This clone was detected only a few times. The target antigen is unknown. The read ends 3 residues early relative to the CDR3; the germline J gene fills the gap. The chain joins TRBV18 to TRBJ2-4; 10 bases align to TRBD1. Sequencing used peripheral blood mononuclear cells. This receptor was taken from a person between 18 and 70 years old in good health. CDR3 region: CASSLGTGDNYGQYF. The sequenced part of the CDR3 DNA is TGTGCCAGCTCACTAGGGACAGGGGATAACTATGGT. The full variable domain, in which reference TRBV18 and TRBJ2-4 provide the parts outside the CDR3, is NAGVMQNPRHLVRRRGQEARLRCSPMKGHSHVYWYRQLPEEGLKFMVYLQKENIIDESGMPKERFSAEFPKEGPSILRIQQVVRGDSAAYFCASSLGTGDNYGQYFGAGTRLSVL.